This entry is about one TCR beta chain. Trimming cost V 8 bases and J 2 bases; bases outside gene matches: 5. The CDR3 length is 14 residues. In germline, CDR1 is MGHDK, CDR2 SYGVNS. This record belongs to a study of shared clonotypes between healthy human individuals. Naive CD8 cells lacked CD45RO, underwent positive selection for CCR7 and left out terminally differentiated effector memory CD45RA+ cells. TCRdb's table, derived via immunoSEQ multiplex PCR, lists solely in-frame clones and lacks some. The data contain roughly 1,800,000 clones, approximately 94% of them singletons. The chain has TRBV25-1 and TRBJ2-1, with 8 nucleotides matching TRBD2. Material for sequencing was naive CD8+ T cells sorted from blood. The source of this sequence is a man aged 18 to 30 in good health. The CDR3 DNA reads TGTGCCAGCTGCGCGGGGGGAGCCTACAATGAGCAGTTCTTC. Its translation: CASCAGGAYNEQFF.